These T cell receptor beta chains were read from a single sample in a study of identical twins. TCRdb reprocessed the 5' RACE reads with MiXCR, giving one entry per CDR3 protein. The sample yields 200,000 or so distinct CDR3 sequences, more than 6.5% seen once. These data also featured in a second study, about yellow fever vaccine responses in identical twins.

Input material: memory (CD45RO+) T cells sorted from blood. These receptors all stem from a young woman in good health. CDR3s include the opening cysteine and the closing phenylalanine or tryptophan. The D gene is left open where the match is weak. Only part of the rows carry a size: once, few, many, or a class if the clone is expanded.

j_call d_call clone_size v_call cdr3_nt cdr3_aa
TRBJ2-7 . . TRBV7-8 TGTGCCAGCAGCCCAGCGGCCTACGAGCAGTACTTC CASSPAAYEQYF
TRBJ2-1 TRBD2 many TRBV15 TGTGCCACCAGCAGAGAGGAACTAGCGATGGGTGAGCAGTTCTTC CATSREELAMGEQFF
TRBJ2-3 TRBD1 . TRBV6-5 TGTGCCAGCAGTTACTCGGGGACAGGCTCAGATACGCAGTATTTT CASSYSGTGSDTQYF
TRBJ2-3 TRBD2 few TRBV24-1 TGTGCCACCAGTGACCCCCTAGCGGGGGTGGATACGCAGTATTTT CATSDPLAGVDTQYF
TRBJ2-3 TRBD1 few TRBV5-6 TGTGCCAGCAGCTGGGAGGACAGGGGTGGCACAGATACGCAGTATTTT CASSWEDRGGTDTQYF
TRBJ1-6 . many TRBV4-3 TGCGCCAGCAGCCAAGAGGGTAGGGGCAATTCACCCCTCCACTTT CASSQEGRGNSPLHF
TRBJ2-1 TRBD1 . TRBV11-3 TGTGCCAGCAGCTTTGGGACAGGGTATGACAATGAGCAGTTCTTC CASSFGTGYDNEQFF
TRBJ2-1 TRBD1 many TRBV27 TGTGCCAGCAGCCCCGGCCGACAGGGCCCCTACAATGAGCAGTTCTTC CASSPGRQGPYNEQFF
TRBJ1-6 TRBD1 few TRBV5-1 TGCGCCAGCAGCCCGACGACAGGGGGCTCTTTGAATTCACCCCTCCACTTT CASSPTTGGSLNSPLHF
TRBJ2-3 TRBD2 many TRBV6-5 TGTGCCAGCAGTTACCGTACTAGCGGGGGGGCCACAGATACGCAGTATTTT CASSYRTSGGATDTQYF
TRBJ1-4 . few TRBV15 TGTGCCACCAGCAGAGAGGGTACACAGGCGGAGAGGGGAAAACTGTTTTTT CATSREGTQAERGKLFF
TRBJ2-1 TRBD2 few TRBV29-1 TGCAGCGTTCGCGGACTAGCGGGTACGGTCAATGAGCAGTTCTTC CSVRGLAGTVNEQFF
TRBJ2-3 . . TRBV24-1 TGTGCCACCAGTGATTTGTCGGGGATAGGGACAGATACGCAGTATTTT CATSDLSGIGTDTQYF
TRBJ2-3 . few TRBV9 TGTGCCAGCAGCTTCCGACCGGACTTTTCCGATACGCAGTATTTT CASSFRPDFSDTQYF
TRBJ2-1 TRBD2 few TRBV6-2/TRBV6-3 TGTGCCAGCAGCGACCGACTAGCGGGAACCTACAATGAGCAGTTCTTC CASSDRLAGTYNEQFF
TRBJ2-7 . many TRBV4-3 TGCGCCAGCAGTCCGTCGAGTCAAGCTAGGTCCTACGAGCAGTACTTC CASSPSSQARSYEQYF
TRBJ2-7 . . TRBV9 TGTGCCAGCAGCGTAGGGATGGACGGCTCCTACGAGCAGTACTTC CASSVGMDGSYEQYF
TRBJ2-2 . few TRBV7-2 TGTGCCAGCAGCCCACAGCCAACCGGGGAGCTGTTTTTT CASSPQPTGELFF
TRBJ1-2 TRBD1 . TRBV4-3 TGCGCCAGCAGCAAAAATACCGGGACAGGCAATGGCTACACCTTC CASSKNTGTGNGYTF
TRBJ2-1 . . TRBV4-3 TGCGCCAGCAGCCAAGAAGGGCCCCAGAATGGCTACAATGAGCAGTTCTTC CASSQEGPQNGYNEQFF
TRBJ2-5 . . TRBV5-6 TGTGCCAGCAGCATTACCACCGGGGAGACCCAGTACTTC CASSITTGETQYF
TRBJ2-1 TRBD2 . TRBV7-3 TGTGCCAGCAGCTCTAGCCGAGCAGCGGGACCGCAGTTCTTC CASSSSRAAGPQFF
TRBJ2-2 . many TRBV24-1 TGTGCCACCAGTGGATCAGGGAACGGGGAGCTGTTTTTT CATSGSGNGELFF
TRBJ1-6 . many TRBV5-1 TGCGCCAGCAGCTTTGGAGAGTTGAAGAATTCACCCCTCCACTTT CASSFGELKNSPLHF
TRBJ1-5 . many TRBV5-1 TGCGCCAGCAGCTTGGAAGGAGGATACAATCAGCCCCAGCATTTT CASSLEGGYNQPQHF
TRBJ1-4 TRBD1 . TRBV5-1 TGCGCCAGCAGCTCGTTCGGGACAGGTCATGAAAAACTGTTTTTT CASSSFGTGHEKLFF
TRBJ2-7 . . TRBV18 TGTGCCAGCTCTGCAGGGGTGACCTACGAGCAGTACTTC CASSAGVTYEQYF
TRBJ1-2 TRBD1 . TRBV6-1 TGTGCCAGCAGTGAAGGGACAGGGGACTATGGCTACACCTTC CASSEGTGDYGYTF
TRBJ2-1 TRBD2 . TRBV27 TGTGCCAGCAGTTTATCGATGAGACTAGCGGGAGGCGATGAGCAGTTCTTC CASSLSMRLAGGDEQFF
TRBJ1-5 TRBD1 . TRBV2 TGTGCCAGCAGTTTCGATACAGGGGAGAATCAGCCCCAGCATTTT CASSFDTGENQPQHF
TRBJ2-7 TRBD1 many TRBV6-2/TRBV6-3 TGTGCCAGCGGGCATAGACAGGGTTCCTACGAGCAGTACTTC CASGHRQGSYEQYF
TRBJ2-3 . few TRBV20-1 TGCAGTGCTAGAGATCTGGGATTGGGAACAGATACGCAGTATTTT CSARDLGLGTDTQYF
TRBJ2-6 . many TRBV6-2/TRBV6-3 TGTGCCAGCGGTGTGTTTGAGGCTGGGGCCAACGTCCTGACTTTC CASGVFEAGANVLTF
TRBJ2-6 TRBD1 . TRBV7-2 TGTGCCAGCAGCTTCCAGGGGGCTGGGGCCAACGTCCTGACTTTC CASSFQGAGANVLTF
TRBJ2-1 TRBD2 few TRBV7-9 TGTGCCAGCAGCTTCGTAGCGGGAGATGAGCAGTTCTTC CASSFVAGDEQFF
TRBJ2-3 . few TRBV18 TGTGCCAGCTCACCGCGGGCCGGACCTAGCACAGATACGCAGTATTTT CASSPRAGPSTDTQYF